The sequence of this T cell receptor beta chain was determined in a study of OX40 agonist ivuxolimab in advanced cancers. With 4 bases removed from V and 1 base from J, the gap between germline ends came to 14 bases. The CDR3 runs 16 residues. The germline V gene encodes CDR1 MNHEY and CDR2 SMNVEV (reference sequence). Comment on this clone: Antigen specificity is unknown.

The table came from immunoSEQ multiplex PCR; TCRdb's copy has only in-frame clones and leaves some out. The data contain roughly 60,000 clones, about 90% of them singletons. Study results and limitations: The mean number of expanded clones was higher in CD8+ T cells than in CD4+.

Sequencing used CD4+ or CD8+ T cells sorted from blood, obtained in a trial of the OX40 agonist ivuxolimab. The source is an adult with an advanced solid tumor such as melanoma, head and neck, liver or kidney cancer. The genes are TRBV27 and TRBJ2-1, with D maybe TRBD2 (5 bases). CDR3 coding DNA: TGTGCCAGCAGTTCAGCGGCCCCGTTTTCCTACAATGAGCAGTTCTTC. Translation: CASSSAAPFSYNEQFF.